What follows describes a single T cell receptor beta chain. In the original processing: Nucleated cell counts were estimated from reference gene primer amplification. Generated by immunoSEQ multiplex PCR, the TCRdb table keeps only in-frame clones and is missing some. V and J calls and clone size follow that table, whereas D and trimming were derived from the DNA. This repertoire shows 150,000 to 200,000 clones, approximately 89% found once; its top ten account for more than 3%. Per germline, CDR1 SNHLY and CDR2 FYNNEI. The CDR3 totals 13 residues. V dropped 7 bases and J dropped 6 bases, with 10 bases sitting between them. This entry comes from a study of blood T cell repertoires in COVID-19. Study summary: Collection of acute and convalescent COVID-19 samples took place in the United States, Italy and Spain.

The sample taken for sequencing was peripheral blood. The TCR was taken from a man between 65 and 85 years old with acute or convalescent COVID-19. The chain carries TRBV2 and TRBJ1-6; D may be TRBD1 (6 bases). The CDR3: CASTGTSNSPLHF. CDR3 bases: TGTGCCAGCACCGGGACATCTAATTCACCCCTCCACTTT.